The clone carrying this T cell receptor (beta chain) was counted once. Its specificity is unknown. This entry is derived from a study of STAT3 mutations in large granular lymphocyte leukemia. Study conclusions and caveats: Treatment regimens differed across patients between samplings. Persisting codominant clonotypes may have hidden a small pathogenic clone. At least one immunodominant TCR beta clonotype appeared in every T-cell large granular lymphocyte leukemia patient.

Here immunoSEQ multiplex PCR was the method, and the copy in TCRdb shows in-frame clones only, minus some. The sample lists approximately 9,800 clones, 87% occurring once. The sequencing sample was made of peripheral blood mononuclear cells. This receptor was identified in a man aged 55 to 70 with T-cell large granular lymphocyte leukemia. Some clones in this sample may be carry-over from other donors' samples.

The DNA of the CDR3 is TGTGCCAGCAGCTTAGCGGGTAGTGAAGCTTTCTTT. It encodes CASSLAGSEAFF. The chain has TRBV7-2 and TRBJ1-1; D gene uncertain. From germline, CDR1 is SGHTA and CDR2 FQGNSA. The CDR3 consists of 12 residues. V gave up 0 bases and J gave up 7 bases, with 6 bases separating them.